The 27 T cell receptor beta chains below were found in one sample sequenced in a study of human T cells and chemical hapten exposure. As for time point: patch test 2, 6 weeks after DPC sensitization. Treatment described: therapeutic diphenylcyclopropenone sensitization with weekly scalp DPC. From the RACE reads, TCRdb called clonotypes with MiXCR, one entry per CDR3 protein. Of 360,000 or so distinct CDR3 sequences listed, about 6.9% were seen once; the top ten hold approximately 5.4%. The sample consisted of whole blood, taken in connection with sensitization to the hapten diphenylcyclopropenone (DPC). These TCRs come from a young woman with alopecia areata. Some clones in this sample may be carry-over from other donors' samples.

Only a few counts were recorded for this clonotype. The V gene is TRBV7-2, the J gene TRBJ1-1; D not resolved. This CDR3 has 17 residues. CDR1 is SGHTA and CDR2 is FQGNSA in the germline V gene. Trimming left V 1 base short and J 1 base short, with 16 bases between. The CDR3 coding sequence is TGTGCCAGCAGCTTAGGGTTACGGGCGCTCGCGAACACTGAAGCTTTCTTT. It is translated as CASSLGLRALANTEAFF.

The chain uses TRBV6-2 or TRBV6-3 and TRBJ1-2; 7 bases agree with TRBD1. The CDR3 spans 13 residues. CDR1 and CDR2 (germline): MNHEY, SVGEGT. Losses at the gene ends were 2 bases for V and 8 bases for J; bases not matched to a gene: 5. In DNA, the CDR3 is TGTGCCAGCAGTTACGAGACAGGGCGCGGCTACACCTTC. Amino acids: CASSYETGRGYTF.

The chain combines TRBV12-5 with TRBJ2-3; tentatively, D is TRBD1 (5 bases). Germline V gene lookup returns CDR1 LGHNT and CDR2 FRNRAP. The CDR3 sequence is 13 residues long. The V gene lost 5 bases and the J gene lost 6 bases, with 12 bases spanning the gap. The CDR3 coding sequence is TGTGCTAGTGGTCCCCAGGGTCCCGATACGCAGTATTTT. It specifies CASGPQGPDTQYF.

This clonotype was counted only a few times. The chain combines TRBV5-1 with TRBJ2-5, with TRBD2 identical over 13 bases. CDR1 is SGHRS, CDR2 YFSETQ, per germline. J was trimmed by 5 bases and V by 4 bases; bases with no gene match: 14. The CDR3 totals 18 residues. For the CDR3, the DNA is TGCGCCAGCAGCCCCGGGACTAGCGGGGACGGCCGGTTGGAGACCCAGTACTTC. Amino acids: CASSPGTSGDGRLETQYF. The variable domain in full, completed from reference TRBV5-1 and TRBJ2-5, reads KAGVTQTPRYLIKTRGQQVTLSCSPISGHRSVSWYQQTPGQGLQFLFEYFSETQRNKGNFPGRFSGRQFSNSRSEMNVSTLELGDSALYLCASSPGTSGDGRLETQYFGPGTRLLVL.

Many counts were recorded for this clonotype. The rearrangement uses TRBV7-2 and TRBJ1-1, with 10 bases identical to TRBD1. Looked up from germline, CDR1 is SGHTA and CDR2 is FQGNSA. The J segment lost 5 bases and the V segment lost 5 bases, leaving 5 bases of the junction unmatched. The CDR3 spans 14 residues. The CDR3 DNA sequence: TGTGCCAGCAGCCGACAGGGGGCTAATACTGAAGCTTTCTTT. Translating gives CASSRQGANTEAFF.

This clonotype has at least ten counts. The J gene is TRBJ2-3, the V gene TRBV6-5, with unresolved D. V lost 2 bases to trimming and J lost 2 bases, with 14 bases between them. CDR3 length: 16 residues. Per germline, CDR1 MNHEY and CDR2 SVGAGI. The DNA for the CDR3 is TGTGCCAGCAGTTACACGCTCCCGGGTAACACAGATACGCAGTATTTT. This sequence encodes CASSYTLPGNTDTQYF.

The genes are TRBV28 and TRBJ2-3; a possible D gene is TRBD1 (6 bases). Per the germline V gene, CDR1 is MDHEN and CDR2 is SYDVKM. The CDR3 runs 16 residues. V was shortened by 5 bases and J by 5 bases, with 20 bases between the two germline ends. The CDR3 nucleotides read TGTGCCAGCAGTCCCACCACAGGGTCGGGTGGAGATACGCAGTATTTT. Its protein product is CASSPTTGSGGDTQYF.

In its sample, this clonotype was seen many times. This sequence joins TRBV4-3 and TRBJ1-2, with TRBD1 matching over 7 bases. Germline values: CDR1 LGHNA, CDR2 YSLEER. This CDR3 has 15 amino acids. V lost 1 base, J lost 3 bases, and 5 bases stayed unmatched. This CDR3 reads CASSQVDREDYGYTF. In nucleotides, the CDR3 is TGCGCCAGCAGCCAAGTCGACAGGGAGGACTATGGCTACACCTTC.

This clonotype occurred a few times. The chain carries TRBV6-6 and TRBJ2-3; D remains ambiguous. CDR1 and CDR2 from the germline V gene are MNHNY and SVGAGI (reference sequence). The CDR3 consists of 15 residues. Deletions cut 2 bases from V and 3 bases from J, with 12 bases between. The CDR3 here is CASSYPSATTDTQYF. Here the CDR3 DNA reads TGTGCCAGCAGTTACCCATCGGCCACGACAGATACGCAGTATTTT.

This clonotype was seen repeatedly, ten times or more. The V call is TRBV5-4, the J call TRBJ1-2; 9 bases match TRBD1. With V trimmed by 0 bases and J by 2 bases, 2 bases remained unmatched. The CDR3 is made up of 15 amino acids. In germline, CDR1 is SGHNT, CDR2 YYREEE (reference sequence). The CDR3 DNA reads TGTGCCAGCAGCTTGGCGGACAGGGGAAACTATGGCTACACCTTC. The encoded protein is CASSLADRGNYGYTF.

This clonotype was counted a few times. The rearrangement uses TRBV6-6 and TRBJ1-1; D remains ambiguous. The CDR3 contains 17 residues. The germline V and J ends were trimmed by 5 bases and 5 bases, with 24 bases remaining between them. Germline V lookup: CDR1 MNHNY, CDR2 SVGAGI (reference sequence). CDR3 region: CASSPDSRRLSRTEAFF. The CDR3 region has the DNA TGTGCCAGCAGTCCGGATTCTCGTAGACTGAGTCGGACTGAAGCTTTCTTT.

A few counts support this clonotype. V gene TRBV20-1 combines with J gene TRBJ1-2; a possible D gene is TRBD1 (5 bases). With 5 bases removed from V and 0 bases from J, the gap between germline ends came to 13 bases. CDR1 is DFQATT and CDR2 is SNEGSKA in the germline V gene (reference sequence). This CDR3 has 14 amino acids. The CDR3, as DNA: TGCAGTGCTTCCCCTCAGACAGCTAACTATGGCTACACCTTC. It encodes CSASPQTANYGYTF.

This clonotype came up a few times. The chain carries TRBV9 and TRBJ1-1, with 11 bases matching TRBD1. Germline V gene sequence: CDR1 SGDLS, CDR2 YYNGEE. The CDR3 is made up of 18 amino acids. After removal of 0 bases from V and 0 bases from J, the junction contained 7 bases not matched to a gene. CDR3 nucleotides: TGTGCCAGCAGCGTAGCAACCGGGACAGGGGGATTGAACACTGAAGCTTTCTTT. Its protein is CASSVATGTGGLNTEAFF.

As to this clonotype: Possible read error: a much larger clone is one base away. The rearrangement links TRBV6-2 or TRBV6-3 to TRBJ2-1; 13 bases fit TRBD2. The germline V gene encodes CDR1 MNHEY and CDR2 SVGEGT. This CDR3 is built from 14 residues. V trimming: 6 bases; J trimming: 6 bases; junction bases outside the gene matches: 2. CDR3 sequence (DNA): TGTGCCAGCAGACTAGCGGGGGGGCCCAATGAGCAGTTCTTC. It codes for CASRLAGGPNEQFF.

The V and J genes are TRBV9 and TRBJ2-2; possible D gene TRBD2, 5 bases. The CDR3 covers 14 residues. Germline loops: CDR1 SGDLS, CDR2 YYNGEE. Trimming stripped 2 bases from V and 5 bases from J, with 10 bases between. The CDR3 reads CASSVGGSTGELFF. The CDR3 coding sequence is TGTGCCAGCAGCGTTGGAGGATCAACCGGGGAGCTGTTTTTT.

This clonotype came up a few times. The CDR3 spells CASSYQAGGRETQYF. DNA of the CDR3: TGTGCCAGCAGTTATCAAGCGGGGGGCAGAGAGACCCAGTACTTC. The gene calls are TRBV6-5 and TRBJ2-5, with 9 nucleotides matching TRBD2. CDR3 length: 15 amino acids. Unmatched junction bases numbered 6, after V lost 3 bases and J lost 4 bases. The germline V gene has CDR1 MNHEY and CDR2 SVGAGI.

The chain combines TRBV28 with TRBJ2-7; 11 bases align to TRBD2. The CDR3 contains 16 residues. With 6 bases clipped from V and 3 bases from J, the junction kept 10 bases outside the gene matches. The germline V gene encodes CDR1 MDHEN and CDR2 SYDVKM. As DNA, the CDR3 is TGTGCCAGCAGCTCTACCGGGGGGACTAGCGGCTACGAGCAGTACTTC. Translating it yields CASSSTGGTSGYEQYF.

In its sample, this clonotype was seen a few times. V and J are TRBV28 and TRBJ2-2; TRBD1 aligns across 7 bases. The CDR3 is 14 residues long. Germline V CDR1 and CDR2: MDHEN, SYDVKM. After removal of 7 bases from V and 4 bases from J, the junction contained 6 bases not matched to a gene. CDR3 sequence: CASTTGVGTGELFF. CDR3 DNA: TGTGCCAGCACCACAGGGGTTGGCACCGGGGAGCTGTTTTTT.

This clonotype showed up many times. V gene TRBV5-1 combines with J gene TRBJ2-2; 7 bases map to TRBD1. The CDR3 consists of 16 residues. V lost 0 bases to trimming and J lost 1 base; unmatched junction nucleotides: 3. Germline CDR1 and CDR2: SGHRS and YFSETQ. The CDR3 DNA reads as TGCGCCAGCAGCTTGGGAGGGACAGTGAACACCGGGGAGCTGTTTTTT. Translating gives CASSLGGTVNTGELFF.

There are many counts of this clonotype. This rearrangement joins TRBV29-1 to TRBJ1-3; possibly TRBD1 for D (5 bases). This CDR3 region has 15 residues. Trimming took off 1 base at V and 4 bases at J, with 14 bases between the two ends. Per germline, CDR1 SQVTM and CDR2 ANQGSEA. Here the CDR3 reads CSVEGFQGRGNTIYF. CDR3 sequence (DNA): TGCAGCGTTGAAGGGTTCCAGGGTCGGGGAAACACCATATATTTT.

This clonotype was seen repeatedly, ten times or more. The V call is TRBV7-9, the J call TRBJ1-1; D is possibly TRBD1 (5 bases). The CDR3 sequence is 15 residues long. The V and J ends lost 3 bases and 1 base respectively, with 12 bases between them. Germline V gives CDR1 SEHNR, CDR2 FQNEAQ (reference sequence). CDR3 nucleotides: TGTGCCAGCAGCTTTTACGGACAAGAGAACACTGAAGCTTTCTTT. It translates to CASSFYGQENTEAFF.

The chain combines TRBV6-5 with TRBJ2-1, with 9 bases that match TRBD2. Germline trimming cut 6 bases from V and 7 bases from J; bases unmatched to any gene: 16. The CDR3 is 17 amino acids. Germline CDR1 MNHEY, CDR2 SVGAGI. The CDR3 DNA reads TGTGCCAGCAGCCGGTCGTTGGCGGGGGGGCCGAAGAATGAGCAGTTCTTC. Translation gives CASSRSLAGGPKNEQFF.

This clonotype was seen a few times. The V call is TRBV11-2, the J call TRBJ2-2, with a weak D call TRBD2 (5 bases). The CDR3 spans 13 residues. From germline, CDR1 is SGHAT and CDR2 FQNNGV. V lost 1 base to trimming and J lost 6 bases, with 6 bases between them. CDR3 sequence: CASSLGTPGELFF. The CDR3 DNA follows: TGTGCCAGCAGCTTAGGGACTCCCGGGGAGCTGTTTTTT.

This chain links TRBV6-1 with TRBJ1-2; D is ambiguous. CDR3 size: 15 residues. Germline V gene data show CDR1 as MNHNS and CDR2 as SASEGT. V was pared by 3 bases and J by 7 bases, with 18 bases between. The CDR3 region has the DNA TGTGCCAGCAGTGACGACGCGGCCCCTATTAGTGGCTACACCTTC. Translating it yields CASSDDAAPISGYTF.

The chain uses TRBV6-5 and TRBJ1-1; perhaps TRBD1 as D (5 bases). CDR3 length equals 14 residues. The germline V gene encodes CDR1 MNHEY and CDR2 SVGAGI. V was pared by 5 bases and J by 2 bases, with 12 bases between. In nucleotides, the CDR3 is TGTGCCAGCAGTAGGGCGAGGGGTAACACTGAAGCTTTCTTT. Translating gives CASSRARGNTEAFF.

V gene TRBV16 combines with J gene TRBJ1-1, with D unresolved. The germline V and J ends were trimmed by 1 base and 5 bases, with 5 bases remaining between them. CDR3 length equals 12 residues. Germline assignment: CDR1 KGHSY and CDR2 FQNENV. In DNA, the CDR3 is TGTGCCAGCAGCCAATACGGTACTGAAGCTTTCTTT. Translating it yields CASSQYGTEAFF.

This clonotype was recorded at least ten times. This chain joins TRBV20-1 and TRBJ1-1; 10 nucleotides align to TRBD1. CDR1 and CDR2 from the germline V gene are DFQATT and SNEGSKA (reference sequence). The CDR3 is 14 amino acids. V was clipped by 1 base and J by 5 bases; unmatched bases: 4. The CDR3 loop reads CSARGDRGLTEAFF. Here the CDR3 DNA reads TGCAGTGCTAGAGGGGACAGGGGCTTAACTGAAGCTTTCTTT.